A single sample is the source of the 17 T cell receptor beta chains below, sequenced in a study of T-cell memory formation after mild COVID-19. TCRdb used MiXCR to reprocess the 5' RACE reads, holding one entry per CDR3 protein. Of about 38,000 distinct CDR3 sequences listed, roughly 10% are singletons. The sample taken for sequencing was PBMCs or a T cell subset sorted from them (not recorded which). The receptor source for this set is a man between 18 and 29 years old who had mild COVID-19 (a few samples of this study predate the infection). Cell type and time point are not known.

This clonotype has at least ten counts. The rearrangement joins TRBV28 to TRBJ2-7; D ambiguous. Trimming removed 3 bases at V and 3 bases at J, with 9 bases between. Per the germline V gene, CDR1 is MDHEN and CDR2 is SYDVKM. The length of the CDR3 is 13 residues. CDR3: CASSLDGLYEQYF. The CDR3 region has the DNA TGTGCCAGCAGTTTGGACGGTCTCTACGAGCAGTACTTC.

This clonotype was counted many times. This chain uses TRBV14 with TRBJ2-3; 7 bases are shared with TRBD2. The CDR3 sequence is 18 residues long. With V trimmed by 3 bases and J by 1 base, 13 bases remained unmatched. Germline CDR1 reads SGHDN; CDR2 reads FVKESK. CDR3 nucleotides: TGTGCCAGCAGCCACAAGCCCCATAGCGGGTGGGGCACAGATACGCAGTATTTT. It translates to CASSHKPHSGWGTDTQYF.

There are many counts of this clonotype. V gene TRBV6-6 combines with J gene TRBJ2-3; no clear D gene. Trimming took 0 bases from V and 5 from J, leaving 3 bases between them. The V gene's germline CDR1 is MNHNY and CDR2 SVGAGI (reference sequence). This CDR3 is 12 amino acids long. CDR3 residues: CASSYSGDTQYF. The CDR3 DNA follows: TGTGCCAGCAGTTACTCGGGAGATACGCAGTATTTT.

In this sample, this clonotype turned up many times. This chain uses TRBV28 with TRBJ2-1; 9 bases align to TRBD1. V shed 2 bases, J shed 8 bases, and the junction held 7 bases outside the gene matches. CDR1 and CDR2 (germline): MDHEN, SYDVKM. The CDR3 covers 15 residues. The CDR3 sequence: CASSLGQGRWDEQFF. The CDR3 coding sequence is TGTGCCAGCAGTTTAGGACAGGGGCGGTGGGATGAGCAGTTCTTC. Using reference TRBV28 and TRBJ2-1 for the parts outside the CDR3, the full variable domain is DVKVTQSSRYLVKRTGEKVFLECVQDMDHENMFWYRQDPGLGLRLIYFSYDVKMKEKGDIPEGYSVSREKKERFSLILESASTNQTSMYLCASSLGQGRWDEQFFGPGTRLTVL.

Many counts were recorded for this clonotype. The rearrangement uses TRBV5-6 and TRBJ2-5, with D possibly being TRBD1 or TRBD2 (5 bases each). V lost 2 bases to trimming and J lost 5 bases, with 13 bases between them. Germline lookup yields CDR1 SGHDT and CDR2 YYEEEE. The CDR3 has 14 residues. CDR3 DNA sequence: TGTGCCAGCAGCTTCGGGGCCATGTGGGAGACCCAGTACTTC. It yields the protein CASSFGAMWETQYF.

The chain joins TRBV21-1 to TRBJ2-7; the D call of TRBD1 is as the table states it, not checked on the DNA. TRBV21-1 is a pseudogene locus. This CDR3 spans 16 amino acids. In DNA, the CDR3 is TGTGCCAGCAGCGGGGGACACCGGGGAAGCTCCTACGAGCAGTACGTC. Protein: CASSGGHRGSSYEQYV.

This clonotype was seen many times. This chain uses TRBV7-6 with TRBJ1-4, with TRBD1 identical over 7 bases. Germline V gene data show CDR1 as SGHVS and CDR2 as FNYEAQ. This CDR3 comprises 16 residues. The J segment lost 3 bases and the V segment lost 5 bases, leaving 9 bases of the junction unmatched. CDR3 in amino acids: CASSLGSGTANEKLFF. The CDR3 DNA reads TGTGCCAGCAGCCTAGGATCCGGGACAGCTAATGAAAAACTGTTTTTT.

This clonotype was detected many times. A much larger clonotype is one base distant, so this may be a read error. The rearrangement uses TRBV13 and TRBJ2-5; unclear D gene. CDR1 and CDR2 from the germline V gene are PRHDT and FYEKMQ (reference sequence). This CDR3 comprises 11 residues. V was shortened by 1 base and J by 3 bases, with 0 bases between the two germline ends. CDR3 coding DNA: TGTGCCAGCAGCTTAGAAGAGACCCAGTACTTC. The encoded protein is CASSLEETQYF.

This clonotype showed up many times. The chain recombines TRBV11-2 with TRBJ1-1; a possible D gene is TRBD1 (6 bases). The CDR3 extends over 12 amino acids. Trimming removed 5 bases at V and 9 bases at J, with 13 bases between. Germline values: CDR1 SGHAT, CDR2 FQNNGV. The CDR3 DNA reads as TGTGCCAGCAGCCCACAGGGACTGAAAGCTTTCTTT. Amino acid sequence: CASSPQGLKAFF.

This clonotype was seen at least ten times. CDR3 coding DNA: TGCGCCAGCAGCGGCCACTGGGACGGTGGCTACACCTTC. Protein: CASSGHWDGGYTF. V is TRBV5-1 and J is TRBJ1-2; possibly TRBD1 for D (5 bases). Trimming took off 4 bases at V and 7 bases at J, with 14 bases between the two ends. Germline V gene sequence: CDR1 SGHRS, CDR2 YFSETQ. The CDR3 spans 13 residues.

In this sample, this clonotype turned up many times. The gene calls are TRBV20-1 and TRBJ1-1; 7 bases map to TRBD1. Germline values: CDR1 DFQATT, CDR2 SNEGSKA (reference sequence). Trimming removed 3 bases from V and 11 bases from J; junction bases left unmatched: 9. The CDR3 sequence is 12 residues long. This chain's CDR3 is CSASRGQLRAFF. CDR3 sequence (DNA): TGCAGTGCTAGCAGGGGACAGCTTCGCGCTTTCTTT.

The table lists this clonotype with many counts. The chain carries TRBV30 and TRBJ1-3; D uncertain. Trimming shortened V by 7 bases and J by 0 bases, and 16 bases separated the two germline ends. Germline V gene data show CDR1 as GTSNPN and CDR2 as SVGIG (reference sequence). The CDR3 has 15 residues. The DNA for the CDR3 is TGTGCCTCGGCGTTGCAACCGTACTCTGGAAACACCATATATTTT. It is translated as CASALQPYSGNTIYF.

This clonotype was recorded at least ten times. The genes are TRBV2 and TRBJ2-1; a weak D match, TRBD1 (6 bases). V was pared by 11 bases and J by 9 bases, with 17 bases between. CDR3 length equals 12 residues. Germline loops: CDR1 SNHLY, CDR2 FYNNEI. The CDR3 spells CAGRPQGPEQFF. CDR3 nucleotides: TGTGCCGGCCGGCCCCAGGGGCCTGAGCAGTTCTTC.

Many counts were recorded for this clonotype. This sequence joins TRBV29-1 and TRBJ1-1; 7 bases map to TRBD1. V dropped 3 bases and J dropped 3; count of bases not matched to a gene: 4. The CDR3 is made up of 13 amino acids. Germline V gene data show CDR1 as SQVTM and CDR2 as ANQGSEA. Written as DNA, the CDR3 is TGCAGCGTTGATACAGGGGAGGACACTGAAGCTTTCTTT. It translates to CSVDTGEDTEAFF.

The CDR3 DNA reads as TGTGCCAGCAGTGAAGCCGGAAAGACCCAGTACTTC. Translating gives CASSEAGKTQYF. This rearrangement joins TRBV2 to TRBJ2-5; no clear D. The CDR3 contains 12 residues. Germline V CDR1 and CDR2: SNHLY, FYNNEI. Trimming shortened V by 0 bases and J by 6 bases, and 5 bases separated the two germline ends.

This clonotype showed up many times. The J gene is TRBJ1-4, the V gene TRBV4-1; no reliable D call. The CDR3 runs to 18 residues. The V and J ends lost 4 bases and 5 bases respectively, with 23 bases between them. CDR1 and CDR2 (germline): MGHRA, YSYEKL. DNA for the CDR3: TGCGCCAGCAGCCTCATCTTTAGCACAGTACAACGAAATGAAAAACTGTTTTTT. Translating it yields CASSLIFSTVQRNEKLFF.

This clonotype was detected ten times or more. CDR3: CASSLSWINEKLFF. The CDR3, as DNA: TGTGCCAGCAGCTTATCGTGGATTAATGAAAAACTGTTTTTT. The chain employs TRBV7-2 and TRBJ1-4, with D hard to call. Trimming removed 2 bases from V and 4 bases from J, with 8 bases in between. Germline V gives CDR1 SGHTA, CDR2 FQGNSA. This CDR3 is built from 14 residues.